The rows below give T cell receptor beta chains drawn from one sample of a study of T cells after yellow fever vaccination. TCRdb called the 5' RACE reads again in MiXCR, with one record for every CDR3 protein. Of 500,000 to 650,000 distinct CDR3 sequences in the sample, about 12% were seen once. The specimen comprised PBMCs, sampled on the day of the yellow fever booster vaccination. Receptors originate from a man between 25 and 39 years old who received the YFV17D yellow fever vaccine. Both conserved end residues are part of each CDR3. A D gene is named only where the DNA matches it firmly. Clone size is shown for a subset of rows, as once, few, many or a class of expanded clone.

abundance,v_gene,d_gene,j_gene,CDR3aa,CDR3nt
NA,TRBV5-1,NA,TRBJ1-3,CASSLDREFGNTIYF,TGCGCCAGCAGCTTGGACAGGGAATTTGGAAACACCATATATTTT
NA,TRBV28,TRBD1,TRBJ1-5,CASSLLQGASQPQHF,TGTGCCAGCAGTTTATTACAGGGGGCTAGTCAGCCCCAGCATTTT
NA,TRBV12-3/TRBV12-4,TRBD1,TRBJ1-5,CASRAGTGGGQPQHF,TGTGCCAGCAGGGCCGGGACAGGGGGCGGTCAGCCCCAGCATTTT
NA,TRBV20-1,TRBD2,TRBJ2-3,CSAQLTSGRAIGTQYF,TGCAGTGCACAGCTGACTAGCGGGAGGGCCATCGGTACGCAGTATTTT
many,TRBV7-9,TRBD2,TRBJ2-3,CASSRPQRGGTDTQYF,TGTGCCAGCAGCCGTCCTCAGCGGGGAGGGACAGATACGCAGTATTTT
NA,TRBV5-4,TRBD2,TRBJ2-7,CASSLSGRGLEQYF,TGTGCCAGCAGCCTTAGCGGGAGAGGTCTCGAGCAGTACTTC
NA,TRBV12-3/TRBV12-4,NA,TRBJ2-7,CASSIDTTYEQYF,TGTGCCAGCAGTATCGACACCACATACGAGCAGTACTTC
NA,TRBV20-1,TRBD2,TRBJ2-1,CSARDPLAGGYEQFF,TGCAGTGCTAGAGACCCACTAGCGGGAGGATATGAGCAGTTCTTC
NA,TRBV12-3/TRBV12-4,NA,TRBJ1-1,CASSFAGRTFF,TGTGCCAGCAGTTTTGCCGGGCGAACTTTCTTT
NA,TRBV3-1,NA,TRBJ2-7,CASSPRVSGTGYEQYF,TGTGCCAGCAGCCCCCGGGTTAGCGGGACAGGCTACGAGCAGTACTTC
many,TRBV9,NA,TRBJ2-5,CASSPRGGINKNTQYF,TGTGCCAGCAGCCCGAGGGGGGGGATAAACAAGAATACCCAGTACTTC
NA,TRBV20-1,NA,TRBJ2-7,CSARGSYEQYF,TGCAGTGCTAGGGGTAGCTACGAGCAGTACTTC
few,TRBV20-1,TRBD2,TRBJ2-2,CSATSGSLAGELFF,TGCAGTGCTACTAGCGGGAGTCTGGCCGGGGAGCTGTTTTTT
NA,TRBV7-9,NA,TRBJ2-2,CASSPVAGWGTGELFF,TGTGCCAGCAGCCCCGTCGCGGGGTGGGGGACCGGGGAGCTGTTTTTT
NA,TRBV12-3/TRBV12-4,TRBD1,TRBJ2-7,CASSFRGLTYEQYF,TGTGCCAGCAGTTTCAGGGGGCTAACCTACGAGCAGTACTTC
NA,TRBV9,NA,TRBJ2-7,CASSVAVGGEQYF,TGTGCCAGCAGCGTAGCCGTCGGCGGGGAGCAGTACTTC
NA,TRBV10-3,NA,TRBJ2-7,CAIKSGNRVRSYEQYF,TGTGCCATAAAATCGGGAAACAGGGTCCGTAGCTACGAGCAGTACTTC
NA,TRBV5-1,NA,TRBJ1-1,CASSLDYRNTEAFF,TGCGCCAGCAGCTTGGATTATCGGAACACTGAAGCTTTCTTT
few,TRBV6-2/TRBV6-3,NA,TRBJ2-5,CASSWRQQETQYF,TGTGCCAGCAGTTGGAGACAGCAAGAGACCCAGTACTTC
NA,TRBV7-8,NA,TRBJ2-7,CASSWSWREVSYEQYF,TGTGCCAGCAGCTGGAGTTGGAGGGAGGTCTCCTACGAGCAGTACTTC
few,TRBV29-1,NA,TRBJ1-5,CSVSLGGNQPQHF,TGCAGCGTTTCCCTGGGGGGCAATCAGCCCCAGCATTTT
NA,TRBV20-1,NA,TRBJ1-2,CSARLRQDYGYTF,TGCAGTGCTAGACTCCGACAGGACTATGGCTACACCTTC
NA,TRBV30,TRBD2,TRBJ2-1,CAWSGGTSGRGSYNEQFF,TGTGCCTGGAGTGGGGGGACTAGCGGGAGGGGATCCTACAATGAGCAGTTCTTC
few,TRBV2,NA,TRBJ2-5,CANGQTQETQYF,TGTGCCAACGGACAAACCCAAGAGACCCAGTACTTC
many,TRBV15,TRBD1,TRBJ2-5,CATSRQGAGETQYF,TGTGCCACCAGCAGACAGGGGGCAGGAGAGACCCAGTACTTC
few,TRBV6-1,NA,TRBJ2-3,CASSRESKDTQYF,TGTGCCAGCAGTCGTGAGTCGAAAGATACGCAGTATTTT
NA,TRBV5-1,TRBD2,TRBJ2-5,CASSLQRGQETQYF,TGCGCCAGCAGCTTGCAGCGGGGCCAAGAGACCCAGTACTTC
NA,TRBV5-1,TRBD1,TRBJ2-1,CASSLVGTEYNEQFF,TGCGCCAGCAGCTTGGTAGGGACAGAGTACAATGAGCAGTTCTTC
NA,TRBV4-3,NA,TRBJ2-3,CASSQEGGGWTQYF,TGCGCCAGCAGCCAAGAGGGAGGGGGGTGGACGCAGTATTTT
NA,TRBV20-1,NA,TRBJ1-2,CSARPTGFYGYTF,TGCAGTGCTAGGCCCACAGGATTCTATGGCTACACCTTC
few,TRBV7-2,NA,TRBJ1-3,CASSPRARGSGNTIYF,TGTGCCAGCAGCCCCCGGGCCCGGGGCTCTGGAAACACCATATATTTT
NA,TRBV12-3/TRBV12-4,NA,TRBJ1-3,CASILGRSPGNTIYF,TGTGCCAGCATCCTTGGTCGCTCGCCTGGAAACACCATATATTTT
NA,TRBV7-3,TRBD2,TRBJ2-1,CASSPYKAGGYNEQFF,TGTGCCAGCAGCCCGTACAAGGCGGGAGGGTACAATGAGCAGTTCTTC
NA,TRBV20-1,NA,TRBJ2-3,CSAGMPDASTDTQYF,TGCAGTGCTGGGATGCCAGACGCGTCGACAGATACGCAGTATTTT
many,TRBV4-2,NA,TRBJ2-3,CASSQDHTGALRNTQYF,TGTGCCAGCAGCCAAGACCATACGGGGGCGCTAAGAAATACGCAGTATTTT
NA,TRBV5-1,NA,TRBJ2-7,CASGGGVDRGYEQYF,TGCGCCAGCGGTGGGGGAGTTGATCGCGGCTACGAGCAGTACTTC
NA,TRBV6-1,NA,TRBJ1-5,CASSEAGWQGSNQPQHF,TGTGCCAGCAGTGAAGCAGGGTGGCAGGGTAGCAATCAGCCCCAGCATTTT
few,TRBV5-4,NA,TRBJ1-4,CASSLAGSGYEKLFF,TGTGCCAGCAGCTTGGCAGGTTCAGGCTACGAAAAACTGTTTTTT
NA,TRBV23-1,TRBD2,TRBJ2-1,CASSHYAGTSEYNEQFF,TGCGCCAGCAGTCACTATGCCGGGACTAGCGAATACAATGAGCAGTTCTTC
NA,TRBV7-2,NA,TRBJ2-1,CASSLLGRLNNEQFF,TGTGCCAGCAGCTTATTGGGCAGGCTAAACAATGAGCAGTTCTTC
NA,TRBV5-5,TRBD2,TRBJ2-1,CASSLELTSGIYNEQFF,TGTGCCAGCAGCTTGGAGTTGACTAGCGGGATCTACAATGAGCAGTTCTTC
NA,TRBV11-2,NA,TRBJ2-5,CASSNLATQYF,TGTGCCAGCAGCAATTTAGCGACCCAGTACTTC
NA,TRBV6-5,TRBD1,TRBJ1-2,CASSYSRTGGNYGYTF,TGTGCCAGCAGTTACTCGAGGACAGGGGGCAACTATGGCTACACCTTC
NA,TRBV5-1,NA,TRBJ1-2,CASSSLSGNYGYTF,TGCGCCAGCAGCTCTCTTTCCGGTAACTATGGCTACACCTTC
NA,TRBV20-1,NA,TRBJ2-1,CSAKDQRVGYEQFF,TGCAGTGCTAAAGATCAAAGGGTTGGCTATGAGCAGTTCTTC
few,TRBV20-1,TRBD1,TRBJ1-3,CSAPGGTLGNTIYF,TGCAGTGCTCCAGGGGGGACGCTTGGAAACACCATATATTTT
NA,TRBV27,NA,TRBJ1-2,CASSLAGSRGYTF,TGTGCCAGCAGTTTAGCGGGTTCCCGAGGCTACACCTTC
NA,TRBV7-2,NA,TRBJ2-3,CASSLLGTTEGDTQYF,TGTGCCAGCAGCTTACTGGGGACCACCGAGGGGGATACGCAGTATTTT
few,TRBV10-2,NA,TRBJ2-1,CASGRDWFNEQFF,TGCGCCAGCGGGCGGGATTGGTTCAATGAGCAGTTCTTC
NA,TRBV27,NA,TRBJ2-1,CASSLSLYNEQFF,TGTGCCAGCAGTTTAAGTTTGTACAATGAGCAGTTCTTC
once,TRBV6-5,TRBD2,TRBJ2-1,CASSYSLGGYNEQFF,TGTGCCAGCAGTTACTCGCTGGGGGGGTACAATGAGCAGTTCTTC
NA,TRBV18,TRBD1,TRBJ1-2,CASSPDRMGNYGYTF,TGTGCCAGCTCACCGGACAGGATGGGGAACTATGGCTACACCTTC
few,TRBV20-1,NA,TRBJ1-5,CSASDRQTNQPQHF,TGCAGTGCCAGCGACCGACAGACCAATCAGCCCCAGCATTTT
few,TRBV20-1,NA,TRBJ2-2,CSARDWGRGGQNTGELFF,TGCAGTGCTAGAGATTGGGGCCGGGGAGGACAGAACACCGGGGAGCTGTTTTTT
few,TRBV20-1,NA,TRBJ1-5,CSASGERSNQPQHF,TGCAGTGCTAGTGGCGAGCGTAGCAATCAGCCCCAGCATTTT